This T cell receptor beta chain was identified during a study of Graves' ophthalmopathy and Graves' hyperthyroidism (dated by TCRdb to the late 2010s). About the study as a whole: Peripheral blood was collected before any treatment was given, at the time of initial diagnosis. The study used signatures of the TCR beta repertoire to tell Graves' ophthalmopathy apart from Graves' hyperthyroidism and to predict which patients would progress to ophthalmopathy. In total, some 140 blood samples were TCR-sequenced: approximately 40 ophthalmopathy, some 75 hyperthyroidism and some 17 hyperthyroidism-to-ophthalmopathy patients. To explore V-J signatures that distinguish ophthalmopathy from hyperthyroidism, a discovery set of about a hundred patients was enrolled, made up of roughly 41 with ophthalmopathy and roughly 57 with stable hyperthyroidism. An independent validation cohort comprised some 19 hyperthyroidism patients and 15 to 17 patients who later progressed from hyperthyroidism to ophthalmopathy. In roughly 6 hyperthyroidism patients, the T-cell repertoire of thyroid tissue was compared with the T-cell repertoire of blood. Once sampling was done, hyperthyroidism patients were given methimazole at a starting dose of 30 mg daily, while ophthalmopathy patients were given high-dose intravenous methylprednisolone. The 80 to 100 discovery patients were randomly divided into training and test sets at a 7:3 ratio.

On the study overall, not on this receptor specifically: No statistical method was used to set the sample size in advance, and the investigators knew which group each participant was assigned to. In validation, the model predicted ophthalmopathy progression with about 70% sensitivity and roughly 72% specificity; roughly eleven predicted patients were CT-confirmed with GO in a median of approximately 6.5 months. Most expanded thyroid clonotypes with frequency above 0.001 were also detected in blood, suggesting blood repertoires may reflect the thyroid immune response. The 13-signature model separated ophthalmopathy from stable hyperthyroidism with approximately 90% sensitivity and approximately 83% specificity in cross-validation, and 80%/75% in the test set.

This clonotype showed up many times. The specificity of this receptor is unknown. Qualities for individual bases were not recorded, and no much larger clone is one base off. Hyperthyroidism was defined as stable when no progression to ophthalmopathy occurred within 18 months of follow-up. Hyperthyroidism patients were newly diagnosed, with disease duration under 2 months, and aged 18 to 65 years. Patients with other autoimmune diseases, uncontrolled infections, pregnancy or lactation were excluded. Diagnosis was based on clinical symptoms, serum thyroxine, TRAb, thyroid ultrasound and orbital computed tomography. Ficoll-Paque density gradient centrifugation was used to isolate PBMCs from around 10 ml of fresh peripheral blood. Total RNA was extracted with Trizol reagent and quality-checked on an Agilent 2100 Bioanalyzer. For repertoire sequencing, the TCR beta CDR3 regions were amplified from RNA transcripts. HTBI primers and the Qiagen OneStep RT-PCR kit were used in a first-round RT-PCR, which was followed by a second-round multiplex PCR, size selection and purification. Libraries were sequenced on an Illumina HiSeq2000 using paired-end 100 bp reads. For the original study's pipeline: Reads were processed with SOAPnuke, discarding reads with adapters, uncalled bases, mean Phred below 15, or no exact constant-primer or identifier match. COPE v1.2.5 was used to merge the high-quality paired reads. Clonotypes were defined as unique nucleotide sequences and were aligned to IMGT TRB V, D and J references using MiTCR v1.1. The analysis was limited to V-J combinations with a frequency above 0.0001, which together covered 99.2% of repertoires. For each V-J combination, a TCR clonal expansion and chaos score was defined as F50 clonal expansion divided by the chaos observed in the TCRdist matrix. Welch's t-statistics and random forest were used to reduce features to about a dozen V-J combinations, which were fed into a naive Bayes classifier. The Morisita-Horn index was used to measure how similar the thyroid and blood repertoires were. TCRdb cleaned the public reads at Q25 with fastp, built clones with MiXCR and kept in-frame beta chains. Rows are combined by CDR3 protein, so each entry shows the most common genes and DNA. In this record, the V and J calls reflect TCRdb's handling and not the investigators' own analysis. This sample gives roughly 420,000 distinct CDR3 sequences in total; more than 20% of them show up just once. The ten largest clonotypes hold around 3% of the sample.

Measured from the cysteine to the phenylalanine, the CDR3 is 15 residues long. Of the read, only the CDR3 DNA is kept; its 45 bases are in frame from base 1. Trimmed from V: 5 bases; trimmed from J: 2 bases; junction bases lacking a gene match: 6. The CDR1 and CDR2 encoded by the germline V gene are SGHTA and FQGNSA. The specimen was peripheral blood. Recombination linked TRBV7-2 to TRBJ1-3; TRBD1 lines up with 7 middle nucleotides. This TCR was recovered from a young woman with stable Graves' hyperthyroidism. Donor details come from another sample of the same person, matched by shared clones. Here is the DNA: TGTGCCAGCAGCCTTACCGACAGGGCTGGAAACACCATATATTTT. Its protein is CASSLTDRAGNTIYF.